This T cell receptor beta chain was profiled in a study of T cell repertoires in cytomegalovirus infection. Via MiXCR, TCRdb re-called the reads, giving one row per CDR3 protein. The data contain approximately 590,000 distinct CDR3 sequences, about 39% of them singletons. Notes on this clonotype: Its antigen is unidentified.

The CDR3 covers 12 residues. Trimming left V 6 bases short and J 0 bases short, with 7 bases between. Germline CDR1 GTSNPN, CDR2 SVGIG (reference sequence). This sequence originates from a human donor in good health (CMV status not recorded). Some clones in this sample may be carry-over from other donors' samples. The sequencing here drew on cultured PBMCs, taken from culture after CMV antigen stimulation. J is TRBJ2-3 and V is TRBV30; D is unresolved. CDR3 protein: CACLGSTDTQYF. The DNA for the CDR3 is TGTGCCTGCCTAGGGAGCACAGATACGCAGTATTTT.